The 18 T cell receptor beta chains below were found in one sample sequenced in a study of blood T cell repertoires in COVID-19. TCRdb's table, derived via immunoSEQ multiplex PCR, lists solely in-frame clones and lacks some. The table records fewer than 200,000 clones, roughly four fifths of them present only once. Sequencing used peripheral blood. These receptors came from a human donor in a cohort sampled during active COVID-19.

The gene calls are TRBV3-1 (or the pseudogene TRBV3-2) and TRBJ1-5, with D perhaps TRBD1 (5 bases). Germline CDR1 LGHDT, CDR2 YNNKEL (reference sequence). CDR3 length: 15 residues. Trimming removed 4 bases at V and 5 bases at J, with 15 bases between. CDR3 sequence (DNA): TGTGCCAGCAGCCCAGAATGGGGGGGTGATCAGCCCCAGCATTTT. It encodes CASSPEWGGDQPQHF.

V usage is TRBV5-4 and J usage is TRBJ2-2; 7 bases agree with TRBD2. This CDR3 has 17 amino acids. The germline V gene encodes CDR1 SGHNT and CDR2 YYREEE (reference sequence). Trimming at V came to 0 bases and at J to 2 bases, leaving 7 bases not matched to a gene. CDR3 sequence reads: CASSLGGASGNTGELFF. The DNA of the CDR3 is TGTGCCAGCAGCTTGGGAGGCGCTAGCGGTAACACCGGGGAGCTGTTTTTT.

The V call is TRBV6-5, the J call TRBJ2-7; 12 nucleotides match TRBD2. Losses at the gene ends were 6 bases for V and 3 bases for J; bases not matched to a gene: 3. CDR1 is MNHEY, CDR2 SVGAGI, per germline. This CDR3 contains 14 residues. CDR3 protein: CASRRLAGDYEQYF. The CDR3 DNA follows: TGTGCCAGCAGACGACTAGCGGGAGACTACGAGCAGTACTTC.

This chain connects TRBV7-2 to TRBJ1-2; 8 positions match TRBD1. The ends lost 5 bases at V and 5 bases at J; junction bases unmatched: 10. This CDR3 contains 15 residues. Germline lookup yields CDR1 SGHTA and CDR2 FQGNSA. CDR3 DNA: TGTGCCAGCAGCCGCCCGGACAGGGCGGAGTATGGCTACACCTTC. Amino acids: CASSRPDRAEYGYTF.

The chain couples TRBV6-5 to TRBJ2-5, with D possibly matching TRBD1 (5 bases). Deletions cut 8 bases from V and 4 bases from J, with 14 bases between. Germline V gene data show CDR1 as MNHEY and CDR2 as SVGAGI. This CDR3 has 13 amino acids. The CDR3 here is CASVGVRGETQYF. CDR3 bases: TGTGCCAGCGTAGGGGTACGAGGAGAGACCCAGTACTTC.

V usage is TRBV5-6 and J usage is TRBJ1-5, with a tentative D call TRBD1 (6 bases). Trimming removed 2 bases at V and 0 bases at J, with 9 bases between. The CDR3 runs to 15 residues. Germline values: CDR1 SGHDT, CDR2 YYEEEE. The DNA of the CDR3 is TGTGCCAGCAGCTTTCAGGGGCCTAGCAATCAGCCCCAGCATTTT. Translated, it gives CASSFQGPSNQPQHF.

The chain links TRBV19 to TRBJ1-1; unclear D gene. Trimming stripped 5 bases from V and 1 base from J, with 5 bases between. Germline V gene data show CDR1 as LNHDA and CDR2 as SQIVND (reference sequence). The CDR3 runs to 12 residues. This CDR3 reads CASSLANTEAFF. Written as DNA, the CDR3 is TGTGCCAGTAGTTTGGCGAACACTGAAGCTTTCTTT.

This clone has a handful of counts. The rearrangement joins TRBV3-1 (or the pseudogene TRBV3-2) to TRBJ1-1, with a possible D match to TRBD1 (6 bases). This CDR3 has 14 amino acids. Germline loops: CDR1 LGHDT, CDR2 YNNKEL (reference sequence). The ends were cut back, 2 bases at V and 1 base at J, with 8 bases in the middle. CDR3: CASSQTTGNTEAFF. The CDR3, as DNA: TGTGCCAGCAGCCAAACGACAGGGAACACTGAAGCTTTCTTT.

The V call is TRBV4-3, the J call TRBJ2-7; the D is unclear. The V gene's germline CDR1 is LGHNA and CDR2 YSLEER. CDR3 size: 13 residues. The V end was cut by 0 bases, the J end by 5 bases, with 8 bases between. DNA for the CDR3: TGCGCCAGCAGCCAAGAAGTACGCGACGAGCAGTACTTC. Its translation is CASSQEVRDEQYF.

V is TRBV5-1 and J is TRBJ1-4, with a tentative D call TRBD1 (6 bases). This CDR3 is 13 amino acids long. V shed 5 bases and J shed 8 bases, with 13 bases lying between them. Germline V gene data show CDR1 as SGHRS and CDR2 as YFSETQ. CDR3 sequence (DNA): TGCGCCAGCAGAGGGGGGGAAGGAGAAAAACTGTTTTTT. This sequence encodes CASRGGEGEKLFF.

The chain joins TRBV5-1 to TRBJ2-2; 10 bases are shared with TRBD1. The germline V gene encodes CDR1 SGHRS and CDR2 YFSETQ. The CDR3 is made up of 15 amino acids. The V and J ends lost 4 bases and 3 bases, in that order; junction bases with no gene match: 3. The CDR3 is CASSPGTGDTGELFF. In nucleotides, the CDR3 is TGCGCCAGCAGCCCCGGGACAGGGGACACCGGGGAGCTGTTTTTT.

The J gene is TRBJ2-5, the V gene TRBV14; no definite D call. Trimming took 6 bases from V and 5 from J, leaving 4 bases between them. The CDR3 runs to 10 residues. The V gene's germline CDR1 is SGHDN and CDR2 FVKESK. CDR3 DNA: TGTGCCAGCAGGAGGGAGACCCAGTACTTC. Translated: CASRRETQYF.

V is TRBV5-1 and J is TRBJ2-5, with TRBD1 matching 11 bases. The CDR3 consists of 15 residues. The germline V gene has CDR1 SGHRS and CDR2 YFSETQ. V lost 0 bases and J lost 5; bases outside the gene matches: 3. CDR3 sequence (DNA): TGCGCCAGCAGCTTGGCCGGGACAGGGGGTGAGACCCAGTACTTC. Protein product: CASSLAGTGGETQYF.

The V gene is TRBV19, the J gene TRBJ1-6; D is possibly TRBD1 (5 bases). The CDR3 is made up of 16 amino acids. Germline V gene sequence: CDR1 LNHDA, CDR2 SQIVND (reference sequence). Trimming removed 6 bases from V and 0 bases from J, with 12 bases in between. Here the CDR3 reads CASRKDGGSYNSPLHF. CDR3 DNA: TGTGCCAGTAGGAAGGACGGGGGCTCCTATAATTCACCCCTCCACTTT. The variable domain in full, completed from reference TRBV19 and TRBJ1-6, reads DGGITQSPKYLFRKEGQNVTLSCEQNLNHDAMYWYRQDPGQGLRLIYYSQIVNDFQKGDIAEGYSVSREKKESFPLTVTSAQKNPTAFYLCASRKDGGSYNSPLHFGNGTRLTVT.

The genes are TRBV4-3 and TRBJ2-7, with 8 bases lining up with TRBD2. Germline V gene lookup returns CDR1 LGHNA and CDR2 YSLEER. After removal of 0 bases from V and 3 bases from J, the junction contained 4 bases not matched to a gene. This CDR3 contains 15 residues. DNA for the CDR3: TGCGCCAGCAGCCAAGATAGTAGCGGGGACTACGAGCAGTACTTC. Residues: CASSQDSSGDYEQYF.

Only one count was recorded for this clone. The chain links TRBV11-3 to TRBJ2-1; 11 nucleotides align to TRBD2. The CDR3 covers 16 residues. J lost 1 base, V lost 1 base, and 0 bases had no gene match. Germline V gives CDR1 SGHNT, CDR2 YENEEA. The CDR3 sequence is CASSLVAGGSYNEQFF. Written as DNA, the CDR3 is TGTGCCAGCAGCTTAGTAGCGGGAGGGTCCTACAATGAGCAGTTCTTC.

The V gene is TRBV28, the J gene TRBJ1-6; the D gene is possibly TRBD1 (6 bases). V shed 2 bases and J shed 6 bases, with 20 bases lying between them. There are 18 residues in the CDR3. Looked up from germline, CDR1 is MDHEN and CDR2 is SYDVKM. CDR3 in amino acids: CASSLALRGGTLNSPLHF. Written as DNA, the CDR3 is TGTGCCAGCAGTTTAGCCCTTCGTGGGGGCACCCTTAATTCACCCCTCCACTTT.

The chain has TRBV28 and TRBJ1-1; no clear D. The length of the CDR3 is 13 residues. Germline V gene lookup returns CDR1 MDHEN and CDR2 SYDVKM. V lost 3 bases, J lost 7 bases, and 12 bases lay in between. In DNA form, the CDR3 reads TGTGCCAGCAGTTTTTCTTACAGCCGTGAAGCTTTCTTT. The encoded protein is CASSFSYSREAFF.